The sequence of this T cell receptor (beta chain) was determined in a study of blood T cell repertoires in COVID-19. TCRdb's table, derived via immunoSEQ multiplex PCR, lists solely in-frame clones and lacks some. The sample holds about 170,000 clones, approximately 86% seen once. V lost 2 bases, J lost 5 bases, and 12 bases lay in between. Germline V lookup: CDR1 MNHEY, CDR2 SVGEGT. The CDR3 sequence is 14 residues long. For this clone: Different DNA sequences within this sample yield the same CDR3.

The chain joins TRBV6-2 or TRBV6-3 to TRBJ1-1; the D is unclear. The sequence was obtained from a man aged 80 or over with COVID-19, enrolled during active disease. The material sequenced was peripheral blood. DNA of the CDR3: TGTGCCAGCAGTTACCCCTTGCTGGAGACTGAAGCTTTCTTT. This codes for CASSYPLLETEAFF.